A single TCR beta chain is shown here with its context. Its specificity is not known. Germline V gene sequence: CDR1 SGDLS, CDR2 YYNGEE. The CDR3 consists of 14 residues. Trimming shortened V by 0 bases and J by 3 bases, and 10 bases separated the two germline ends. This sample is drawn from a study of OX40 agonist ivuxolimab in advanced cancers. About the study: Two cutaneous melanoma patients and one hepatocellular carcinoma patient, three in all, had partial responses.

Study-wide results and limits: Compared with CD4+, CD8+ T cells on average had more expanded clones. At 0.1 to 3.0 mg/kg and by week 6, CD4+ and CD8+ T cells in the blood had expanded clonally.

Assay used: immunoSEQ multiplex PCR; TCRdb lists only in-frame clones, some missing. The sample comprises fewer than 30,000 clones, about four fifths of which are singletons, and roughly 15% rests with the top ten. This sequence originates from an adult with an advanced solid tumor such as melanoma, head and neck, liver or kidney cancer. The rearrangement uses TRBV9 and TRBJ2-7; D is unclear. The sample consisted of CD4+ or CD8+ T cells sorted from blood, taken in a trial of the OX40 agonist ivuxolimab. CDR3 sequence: CASSVAGSYYEQYF. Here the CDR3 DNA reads TGTGCCAGCAGCGTAGCCGGATCCTACTACGAGCAGTACTTC.